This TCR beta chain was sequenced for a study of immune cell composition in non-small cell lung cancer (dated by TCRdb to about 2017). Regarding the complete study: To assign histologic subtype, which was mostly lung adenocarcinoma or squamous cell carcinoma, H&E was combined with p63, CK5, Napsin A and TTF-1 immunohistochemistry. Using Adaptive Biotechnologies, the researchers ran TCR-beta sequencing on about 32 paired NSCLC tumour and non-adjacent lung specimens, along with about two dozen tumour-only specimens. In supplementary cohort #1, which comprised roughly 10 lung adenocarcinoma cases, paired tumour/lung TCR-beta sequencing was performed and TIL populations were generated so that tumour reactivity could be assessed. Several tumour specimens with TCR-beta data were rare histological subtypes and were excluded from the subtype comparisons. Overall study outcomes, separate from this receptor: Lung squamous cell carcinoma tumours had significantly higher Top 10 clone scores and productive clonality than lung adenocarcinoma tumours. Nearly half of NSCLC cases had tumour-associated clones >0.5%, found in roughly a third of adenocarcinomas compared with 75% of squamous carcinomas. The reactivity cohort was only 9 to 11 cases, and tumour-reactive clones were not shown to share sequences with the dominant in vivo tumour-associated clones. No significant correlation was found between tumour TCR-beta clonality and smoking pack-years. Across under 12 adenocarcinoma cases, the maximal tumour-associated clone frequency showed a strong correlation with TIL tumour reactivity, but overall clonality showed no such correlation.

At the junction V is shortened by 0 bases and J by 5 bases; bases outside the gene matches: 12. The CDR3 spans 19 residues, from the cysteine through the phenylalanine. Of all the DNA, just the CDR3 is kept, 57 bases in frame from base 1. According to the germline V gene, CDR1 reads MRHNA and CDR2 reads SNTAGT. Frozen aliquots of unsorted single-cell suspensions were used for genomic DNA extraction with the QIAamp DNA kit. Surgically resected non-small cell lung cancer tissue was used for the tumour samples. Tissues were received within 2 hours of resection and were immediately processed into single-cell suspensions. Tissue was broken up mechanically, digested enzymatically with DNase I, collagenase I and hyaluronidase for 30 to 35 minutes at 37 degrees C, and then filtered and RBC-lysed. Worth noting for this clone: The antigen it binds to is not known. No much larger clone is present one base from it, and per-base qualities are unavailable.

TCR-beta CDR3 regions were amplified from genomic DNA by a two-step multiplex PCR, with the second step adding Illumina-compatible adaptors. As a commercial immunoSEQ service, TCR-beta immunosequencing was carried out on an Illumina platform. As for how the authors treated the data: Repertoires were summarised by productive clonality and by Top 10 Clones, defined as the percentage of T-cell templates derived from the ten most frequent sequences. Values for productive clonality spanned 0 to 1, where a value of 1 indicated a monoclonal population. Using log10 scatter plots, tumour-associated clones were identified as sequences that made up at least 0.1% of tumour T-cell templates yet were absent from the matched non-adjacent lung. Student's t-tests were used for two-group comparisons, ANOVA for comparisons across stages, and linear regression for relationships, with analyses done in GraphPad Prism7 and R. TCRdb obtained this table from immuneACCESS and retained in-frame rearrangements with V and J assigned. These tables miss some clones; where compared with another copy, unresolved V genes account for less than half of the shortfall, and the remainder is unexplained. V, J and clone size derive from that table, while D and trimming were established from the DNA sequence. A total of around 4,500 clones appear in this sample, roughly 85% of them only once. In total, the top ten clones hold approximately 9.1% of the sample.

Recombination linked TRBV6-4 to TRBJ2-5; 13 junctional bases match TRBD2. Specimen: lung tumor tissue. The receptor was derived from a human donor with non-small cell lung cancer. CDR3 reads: CASSDSGLAGNWASETQYF. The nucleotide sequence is TGTGCCAGCAGTGACTCGGGACTAGCGGGAAACTGGGCGTCGGAGACCCAGTACTTC.